What follows are 14 T cell receptor beta chains derived from one specimen sequenced in a study of T-cell memory formation after mild COVID-19. Each CDR3 protein gets one entry after TCRdb re-called the 5' RACE reads with MiXCR. The sample yields about 240,000 distinct CDR3 sequences, roughly 9.4% seen once. The specimen sequenced was PBMCs or a T cell subset sorted from them (not recorded which). The receptor source for this set is a man between 18 and 29 years old who had mild COVID-19 (a few samples of this study predate the infection). Cell type and time point are not known.

This sequence joins TRBV7-6 and TRBJ2-6, with D perhaps TRBD1 or TRBD2 (5 bases each). The CDR3 sequence is 17 residues long. Trimming took 7 bases from V and 2 from J, leaving 18 bases between them. The germline gives CDR1 SGHVS, CDR2 FNYEAQ. The CDR3 spells CASTIEPPGPGANVLTF. CDR3 nucleotide sequence: TGTGCCAGCACCATTGAACCTCCGGGGCCTGGGGCCAACGTCCTGACTTTC.

This clonotype was detected only a few times. J is TRBJ1-2 and V is TRBV14; D unclear. This CDR3 region has 13 residues. The V end was cut by 1 base, the J end by 2 bases, with 5 bases between. Germline V gives CDR1 SGHDN, CDR2 FVKESK. The CDR3 DNA is TGTGCCAGCAGCCAAGGTATCAACTATGGCTACACCTTC. It encodes CASSQGINYGYTF.

This clonotype was recorded at least ten times. This rearrangement joins TRBV20-1 to TRBJ2-3, with 9 bases that match TRBD2. Germline CDR1 and CDR2: DFQATT and SNEGSKA (reference sequence). The CDR3 is 14 amino acids. After removal of 3 bases from V and 4 bases from J, the junction contained 5 bases not matched to a gene. The CDR3 DNA sequence: TGCAGTGCTAGGACTAGCGGTGTGTCAGATACGCAGTATTTT. Its protein product is CSARTSGVSDTQYF.

This rearrangement joins TRBV24-1 to TRBJ2-3; D remains ambiguous. This CDR3 spans 11 amino acids. Trimming removed 4 bases from V and 2 bases from J, with 0 bases in between. The germline gives CDR1 KGHDR, CDR2 SFDVKD. The DNA for the CDR3 is TGTGCCACCAGTGACACAGATACGCAGTATTTT. This codes for CATSDTDTQYF.

The chain is built from TRBV12-3 or TRBV12-4 and TRBJ2-5; TRBD2 might be the D (6 bases). Trimming removed 6 bases at V and 5 bases at J, with 13 bases between. The CDR3 sequence is 13 residues long. The CDR3 reads CASSKTGEETQYF. CDR3 in DNA: TGTGCCAGCAGCAAGACGGGAGAGGAGACCCAGTACTTC.

This clonotype was counted ten times or more. The chain links TRBV6-2 or TRBV6-3 to TRBJ2-2; 7 bases are shared with TRBD1. The CDR3 runs 15 residues. Trimming cost V 6 bases and J 1 base; bases outside gene matches: 5. Germline CDR1 reads MNHEY; CDR2 reads SVGEGT. CDR3 coding DNA: TGTGCCAGCAGCCCAGGGGGAGAGAACACCGGGGAGCTGTTTTTT. This sequence encodes CASSPGGENTGELFF.

The chain joins TRBV5-1 to TRBJ1-1, with unresolved D. V lost 4 bases and J 11 bases, leaving 15 bases between the germline ends. The CDR3 is made up of 12 amino acids. In germline, CDR1 is SGHRS, CDR2 YFSETQ. The CDR3 nucleotides read TGCGCCAGCAGCCTCGACACGGTTCGGGCTTTCTTT. Encoded protein: CASSLDTVRAFF.

This clonotype has just a few counts. CDR3 coding DNA: TGCAGTGCTACGGGCGCGCTTCAAGAGACCCAGTACTTC. This gives the protein CSATGALQETQYF. This chain connects TRBV20-1 to TRBJ2-5; D call uncertain. Trimming stripped 4 bases from V and 2 bases from J, with 11 bases between. Germline V gene data show CDR1 as DFQATT and CDR2 as SNEGSKA (reference sequence). The CDR3 covers 13 residues.

This clonotype was observed a few times. The rearrangement links TRBV9 to TRBJ2-1, with unresolved D. Between the trimmed V and J ends, which lost 0 bases and 9 bases, there was a span of 10 bases. The CDR3 extends over 13 amino acids. The germline CDR1 and CDR2 sequences are SGDLS and YYNGEE. The CDR3 is CASSVGLFTEQFF. CDR3 nucleotide sequence: TGTGCCAGCAGCGTAGGTTTGTTTACTGAGCAGTTCTTC.

The sample holds many counts of this clonotype. The rearrangement links TRBV7-6 to TRBJ2-1, with 11 bases identical to TRBD2. The CDR3 is 16 amino acids. From germline, CDR1 is SGHVS and CDR2 FNYEAQ. V lost 3 bases, J lost 5 bases, and 6 bases stayed unmatched. CDR3 in amino acids: CASSFELAGDHNEQFF. CDR3 bases: TGTGCCAGCAGCTTCGAACTAGCGGGGGACCACAATGAGCAGTTCTTC. Complete variable domain (other parts from reference TRBV7-6 and TRBJ2-1): GAGVSQSPRYKVTKRGQDVALRCDPISGHVSLYWYRQALGQGPEFLTYFNYEAQQDKSGLPNDRFSAERPEGSISTLTIQRTEQRDSAMYRCASSFELAGDHNEQFFGPGTRLTVL.

This clonotype was detected a few times. CDR3 loop: CASSLQGAGNSPLHF. In nucleotides, the CDR3 is TGTGCCAGCAGTCTCCAGGGGGCGGGTAATTCACCCCTCCACTTT. This chain uses TRBV12-3 or TRBV12-4 with TRBJ1-6; 8 nucleotides line up with TRBD1. This CDR3 region has 15 residues. V lost 5 bases and J lost 6; bases outside the gene matches: 6.

This clonotype has at least ten counts. The chain combines TRBV4-2 with TRBJ1-5; no firm D call. The CDR3 has 15 amino acids. Trimming took off 1 base at V and 0 bases at J, with 7 bases between the two ends. Germline V gene lookup returns CDR1 LGHNA and CDR2 YNFKEQ. CDR3 loop: CASSQGDYSNQPQHF. Here the CDR3 DNA reads TGTGCCAGCAGCCAAGGGGATTATAGCAATCAGCCCCAGCATTTT.

Many counts were recorded for this clonotype. J is TRBJ1-1 and V is TRBV10-3; unclear D gene. The germline gives CDR1 ENHRY, CDR2 SYGVKD. CDR3 length: 14 amino acids. The ends were cut back, 4 bases at V and 2 bases at J, with 11 bases in the middle. The CDR3 DNA follows: TGTGCCATCAGTGTAAGGGCAGATAACACTGAAGCTTTCTTT. It encodes CAISVRADNTEAFF.

The sample holds a few counts of this clonotype. V and J are TRBV5-1 and TRBJ1-5; D remains ambiguous. This CDR3 is built from 14 residues. With 4 bases removed from V and 6 bases from J, the gap between germline ends came to 14 bases. The germline V gene encodes CDR1 SGHRS and CDR2 YFSETQ. The CDR3 loop is CASSLGHLGQPQHF. The CDR3 nucleotides read TGCGCCAGCAGCCTAGGGCATCTTGGTCAGCCCCAGCATTTT.